The 20 T cell receptor beta chains below all came from one sample that was sequenced in a study of a mutant IDH1 vaccine in newly diagnosed glioma. No antigen is known for these receptors. Generated by immunoSEQ multiplex PCR, the TCRdb table keeps only in-frame clones and is missing some. The sample shows about 54,000 clones, about four fifths of them seen only once. As to time point: week 23, last vaccination. With topical imiquimod, each dose of the vaccine consisted of 300 ug of mutant IDH1 20-mer peptide. The input for sequencing was PBMCs, taken from a glioma patient whose treatment included an IDH1 peptide vaccine. These receptors came from a man aged 40-49 years with glioma.

The gene calls are TRBV9 and TRBJ1-1; TRBD1 might be the D (6 bases). This CDR3 region has 16 residues. CDR1 is SGDLS, CDR2 YYNGEE, per germline. V shed 2 bases and J shed 3 bases, with 17 bases lying between them. CDR3 DNA: TGTGCCAGCAGCGTCCTTCCCCGGGCAGGGGACACTGAAGCTTTCTTT. Protein sequence: CASSVLPRAGDTEAFF.

The chain has TRBV19 and TRBJ2-2; 8 bases are a match to TRBD1. The CDR3 consists of 13 residues. Germline V gene lookup returns CDR1 LNHDA and CDR2 SQIVND (reference sequence). Germline trimming cut 8 bases from V and 7 bases from J; bases unmatched to any gene: 6. CDR3 in DNA: TGTGCCAGTCGGGGACAGGCAAGCGGGGAGCTGTTTTTT. It specifies CASRGQASGELFF.

The chain employs TRBV9 and TRBJ2-1; 8 bases are shared with TRBD2. Germline V lookup: CDR1 SGDLS, CDR2 YYNGEE. The V gene end was trimmed by 0 bases and the J gene end by 6 bases; junction bases not matched to a gene: 5. The length of the CDR3 is 15 residues. CDR3 sequence: CASSVEGAGVNEQFF. The CDR3 bases are TGTGCCAGCAGCGTAGAGGGAGCGGGGGTCAATGAGCAGTTCTTC.

Relative to its sample, this clone is medium-sized (0.01 to 0.1%). This sequence joins TRBV7-2 and TRBJ2-2; D is unclear. This CDR3 contains 16 residues. The V gene's germline CDR1 is SGHTA and CDR2 FQGNSA. Trimming pared 3 bases from V and 3 bases from J, leaving 14 bases between. For the CDR3, the DNA is TGTGCCAGCAGCTTTCGATCACCTAGGGACACCGGGGAGCTGTTTTTT. This codes for CASSFRSPRDTGELFF.

The chain recombines TRBV5-8 with TRBJ2-7; TRBD2 matches 9 bases. J was trimmed by 3 bases and V by 1 base; bases with no gene match: 2. The CDR3 contains 14 residues. Germline V gene sequence: CDR1 SGHTS, CDR2 YDEGEE. CDR3 in DNA: TGTGCCAGCAGCTTGTCTAGCGGGGTCTACGAGCAGTACTTC. This translates into CASSLSSGVYEQYF.

The rearrangement uses TRBV2 and TRBJ1-5, with a weak D call TRBD1 (5 bases). Trimming removed 7 bases at V and 1 base at J, with 17 bases between. Germline CDR1 reads SNHLY; CDR2 reads FYNNEI. This CDR3 is built from 16 residues. This CDR3 reads CASIGREGGSNQPQHF. Here the CDR3 DNA reads TGTGCCAGCATAGGCAGGGAAGGCGGGAGCAATCAGCCCCAGCATTTT.

The chain is built from TRBV12-5 and TRBJ2-7, with 7 bases that match TRBD2. Germline V gene lookup returns CDR1 LGHNT and CDR2 FRNRAP. With 2 bases clipped from V and 7 bases from J, the junction kept 11 bases outside the gene matches. The CDR3 spans 15 residues. CDR3 loop: CASGLLRGDLGEQYF. The CDR3, as DNA: TGTGCTAGTGGTTTGTTACGGGGGGACCTGGGAGAGCAGTACTTC.

Only one count was recorded for this clone. This rearrangement joins TRBV6-5 to TRBJ1-5, with unresolved D. V was pared by 6 bases and J by 1 base, with 10 bases between. Per germline, CDR1 MNHEY and CDR2 SVGAGI. The CDR3 totals 14 residues. CDR3 nucleotide sequence: TGTGCCAGCAGCCGTTCGAGGAGCAATCAGCCCCAGCATTTT. Encoded protein: CASSRSRSNQPQHF.

The rearrangement links TRBV5-6 to TRBJ1-5, with 7 bases fitting TRBD1. The CDR3 has 15 residues. The trim removed 3 bases at V and 5 bases at J, leaving 8 bases unmatched. In germline, CDR1 is SGHDT, CDR2 YYEEEE. Here the CDR3 reads CASSSSGQVYQPQHF. As DNA, the CDR3 is TGTGCCAGCAGCTCAAGCGGACAGGTTTATCAGCCCCAGCATTTT.

This clone was observed a single time. The chain recombines TRBV13 with TRBJ2-3; maybe TRBD1 (6 bases). V was pared by 0 bases and J by 1 base, with 14 bases between. The CDR3 spans 17 residues. Germline values: CDR1 PRHDT, CDR2 FYEKMQ (reference sequence). The CDR3 DNA reads as TGTGCCAGCAGCTTAGGCCTGTATCCAGGGGGCACAGATACGCAGTATTTT. Translation: CASSLGLYPGGTDTQYF.

The CDR3 coding sequence is TGTGCCAGCTCGCTAACTATTAACAGCGCGAACACCGGGGAGCTGTTTTTT. Translation: CASSLTINSANTGELFF. The chain uses TRBV18 and TRBJ2-2; D remains ambiguous. CDR1 KGHSH and CDR2 LQKENI come from the germline V gene. Trimming removed 6 bases at V and 0 bases at J, with 17 bases between. The CDR3 sequence is 17 residues long.

V and J are TRBV6-7 and TRBJ1-3; D might be TRBD1 (5 bases). TRBV6-7 is labeled an ORF, and its function is uncertain. This CDR3 region has 15 residues. Trimming pared 7 bases from V and 5 bases from J, leaving 18 bases between. CDR3 nucleotides: TGTGCCAGCAAAACTGGAACAGGCGAACGAAACACCATATATTTT. Protein product: CASKTGTGERNTIYF.

The chain recombines TRBV19 with TRBJ1-2; D possibly corresponds to TRBD1 (6 bases). Germline V gene lookup returns CDR1 LNHDA and CDR2 SQIVND (reference sequence). The ends were cut back, 0 bases at V and 5 bases at J, with 10 bases in the middle. The CDR3 covers 14 residues. CDR3 DNA sequence: TGTGCCAGTAGTATAGATACAGGGAAATATGGCTACACCTTC. Translated: CASSIDTGKYGYTF.

The chain couples TRBV15 to TRBJ1-6; no firm D call. Germline V gene data show CDR1 as LNHNV and CDR2 as YYDKDF (reference sequence). The ends were cut back, 6 bases at V and 8 bases at J, with 5 bases in the middle. There are 11 residues in the CDR3. CDR3 DNA sequence: TGTGCCACCAGAGGGCATTCACCCCTCCACTTT. It yields the protein CATRGHSPLHF.

The chain employs TRBV4-1 and TRBJ1-2; no firm D call. With 0 bases removed from V and 4 bases from J, the gap between germline ends came to 12 bases. Germline CDR1 reads MGHRA; CDR2 reads YSYEKL. The CDR3 has 15 residues. CDR3: CASSQEVGSSYGYTF. The DNA of the CDR3 is TGCGCCAGCAGCCAAGAGGTAGGGTCAAGCTATGGCTACACCTTC.

The chain joins TRBV25-1 to TRBJ2-6, with TRBD1 matching over 8 bases. Trimming took 5 bases from V and 5 from J; bases not matched to a gene: 2. The CDR3 is 14 residues long. In germline, CDR1 is MGHDK, CDR2 SYGVNS. CDR3 residues: CASSPGGRANVLTF. In DNA, the CDR3 is TGTGCCAGCAGTCCAGGGGGCAGGGCCAACGTCCTGACTTTC.

The J gene is TRBJ2-7, the V gene TRBV4-1, with TRBD2 matching over 9 bases. The germline CDR1 and CDR2 sequences are MGHRA and YSYEKL. The CDR3 is 15 amino acids. The V gene end was trimmed by 2 bases and the J gene end by 2 bases; junction bases not matched to a gene: 4. In nucleotides, the CDR3 is TGCGCCAGCAGCCAACTAGCGGGGAACACCTACGAGCAGTACTTC. Translated: CASSQLAGNTYEQYF.

This rearrangement joins TRBV30 to TRBJ1-3; D is undetermined. Looked up from germline, CDR1 is GTSNPN and CDR2 is SVGIG (reference sequence). The V end was cut by 4 bases, the J end by 0 bases, with 13 bases between. The CDR3 runs 15 residues. The CDR3, as DNA: TGTGCCTGGACGGCCGGACGGAGCTCTGGAAACACCATATATTTT. Translation gives CAWTAGRSSGNTIYF.

The genes are TRBV18 and TRBJ2-7; D not certain. The V gene's germline CDR1 is KGHSH and CDR2 LQKENI. V lost 3 bases and J lost 4, with 4 bases in between. The CDR3 loop spans 11 amino acids. CDR3 sequence reads: CASSPNYEQYF. The DNA of the CDR3 is TGTGCCAGCTCACCCAATTACGAGCAGTACTTC.

The chain joins TRBV18 to TRBJ1-1, with D hard to call. CDR1 and CDR2 (germline): KGHSH, LQKENI. Trimming left V 2 bases short and J 3 bases short, with 7 bases between. The CDR3 is 13 amino acids. Here the CDR3 reads CASSPSRDTEAFF. The CDR3 DNA reads as TGTGCCAGCTCACCATCCAGAGACACTGAAGCTTTCTTT.